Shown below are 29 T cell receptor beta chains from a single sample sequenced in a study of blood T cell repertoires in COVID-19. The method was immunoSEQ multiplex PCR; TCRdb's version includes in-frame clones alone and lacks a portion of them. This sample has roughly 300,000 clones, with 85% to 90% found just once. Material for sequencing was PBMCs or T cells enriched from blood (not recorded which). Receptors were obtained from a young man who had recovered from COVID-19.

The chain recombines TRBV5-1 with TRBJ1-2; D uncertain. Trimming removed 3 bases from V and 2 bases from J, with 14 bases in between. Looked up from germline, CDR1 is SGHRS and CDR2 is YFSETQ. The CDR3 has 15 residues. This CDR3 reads CASSSTGSVNYGYTF. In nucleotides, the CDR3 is TGCGCCAGCAGCTCCACGGGGTCTGTAAACTATGGCTACACCTTC.

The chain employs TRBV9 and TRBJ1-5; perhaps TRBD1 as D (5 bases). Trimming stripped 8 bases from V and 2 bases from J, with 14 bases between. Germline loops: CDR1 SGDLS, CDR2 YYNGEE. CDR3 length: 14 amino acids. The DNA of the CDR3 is TGTGCCAGATCACTGGGGGGAGGCAATCAGCCCCAGCATTTT. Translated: CARSLGGGNQPQHF.

The CDR3 spells CARGSQGALAKNIQYF. The CDR3 DNA reads TGCGCCAGGGGTTCGCAGGGGGCTTTAGCCAAAAACATTCAGTACTTC. The chain combines TRBV10-1 with TRBJ2-4, with 8 nucleotides matching TRBD1. Germline V lookup: CDR1 WNHNN, CDR2 SYGVQD (reference sequence). Trimming at V came to 9 bases and at J to 0 bases, leaving 10 bases not matched to a gene. This CDR3 contains 16 residues.

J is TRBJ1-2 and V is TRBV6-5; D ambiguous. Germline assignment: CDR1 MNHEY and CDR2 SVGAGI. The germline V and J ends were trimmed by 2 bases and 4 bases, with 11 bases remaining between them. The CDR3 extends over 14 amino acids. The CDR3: CASSYVAGGYGYTF. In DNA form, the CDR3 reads TGTGCCAGCAGTTACGTGGCAGGTGGCTATGGCTACACCTTC.

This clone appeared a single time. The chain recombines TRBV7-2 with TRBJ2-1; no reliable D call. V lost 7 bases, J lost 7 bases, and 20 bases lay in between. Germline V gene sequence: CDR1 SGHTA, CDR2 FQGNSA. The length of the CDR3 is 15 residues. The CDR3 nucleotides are TGTGCCAGCACCTTTTCTGCGGTCCCACTTAATGAGCAGTTCTTC. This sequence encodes CASTFSAVPLNEQFF.

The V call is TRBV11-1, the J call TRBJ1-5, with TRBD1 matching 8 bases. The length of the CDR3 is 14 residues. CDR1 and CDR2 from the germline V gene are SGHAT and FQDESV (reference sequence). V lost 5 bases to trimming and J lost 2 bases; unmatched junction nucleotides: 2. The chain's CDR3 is CASSPTGGNQPQHF. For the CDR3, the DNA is TGTGCCAGCAGCCCGACAGGGGGCAATCAGCCCCAGCATTTT.

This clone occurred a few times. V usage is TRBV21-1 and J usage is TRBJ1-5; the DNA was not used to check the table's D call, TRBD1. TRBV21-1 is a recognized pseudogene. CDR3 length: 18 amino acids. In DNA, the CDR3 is TGTGCCAGCAGCAACCCACGGACAGGGGGCAGGATTAGTCAGCCCCAGCATTTT. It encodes CASSNPRTGGRISQPQHF.

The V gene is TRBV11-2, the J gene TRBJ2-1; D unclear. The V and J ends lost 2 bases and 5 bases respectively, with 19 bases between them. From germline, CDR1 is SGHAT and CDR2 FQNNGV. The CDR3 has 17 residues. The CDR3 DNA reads TGTGCCAGCAGCTTATCTCCTCTCCTAGGCAGACACAATGAGCAGTTCTTC. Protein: CASSLSPLLGRHNEQFF.

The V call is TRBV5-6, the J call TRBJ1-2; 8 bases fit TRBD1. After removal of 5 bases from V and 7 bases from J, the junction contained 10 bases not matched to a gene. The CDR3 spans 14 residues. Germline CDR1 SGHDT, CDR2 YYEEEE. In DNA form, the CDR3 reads TGTGCCAGCAGTCTCCAGGGGGCGCTTCGTGGCTACACCTTC. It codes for CASSLQGALRGYTF.

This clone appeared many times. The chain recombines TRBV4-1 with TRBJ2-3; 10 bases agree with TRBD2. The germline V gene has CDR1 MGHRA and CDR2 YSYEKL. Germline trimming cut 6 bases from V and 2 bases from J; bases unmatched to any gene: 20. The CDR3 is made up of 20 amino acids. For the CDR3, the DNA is TGCGCCAGCAGACTGACCGGGACTAGCGTCGGGGGCCGCTTCACAGATACGCAGTATTTT. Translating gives CASRLTGTSVGGRFTDTQYF.

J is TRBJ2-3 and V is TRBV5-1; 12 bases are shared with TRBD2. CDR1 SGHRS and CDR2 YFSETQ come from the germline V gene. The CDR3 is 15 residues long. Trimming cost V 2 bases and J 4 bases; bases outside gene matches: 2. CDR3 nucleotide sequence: TGCGCCAGCAGCTTACTAGCGGGGGGCCCAGATACGCAGTATTTT. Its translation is CASSLLAGGPDTQYF.

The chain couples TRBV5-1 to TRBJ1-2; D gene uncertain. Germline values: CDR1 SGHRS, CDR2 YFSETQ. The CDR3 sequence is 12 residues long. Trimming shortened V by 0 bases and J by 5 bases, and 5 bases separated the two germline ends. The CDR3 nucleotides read TGCGCCAGCAGCTTGGAGAGGTATGGCTACACCTTC. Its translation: CASSLERYGYTF.

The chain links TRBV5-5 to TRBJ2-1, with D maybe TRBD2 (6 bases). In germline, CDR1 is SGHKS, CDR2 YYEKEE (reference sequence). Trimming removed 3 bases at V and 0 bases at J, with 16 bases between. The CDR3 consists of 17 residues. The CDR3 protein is CASSSGPSVRSYNEQFF. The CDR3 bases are TGTGCCAGCAGCTCGGGCCCTAGCGTCCGCTCCTACAATGAGCAGTTCTTC.

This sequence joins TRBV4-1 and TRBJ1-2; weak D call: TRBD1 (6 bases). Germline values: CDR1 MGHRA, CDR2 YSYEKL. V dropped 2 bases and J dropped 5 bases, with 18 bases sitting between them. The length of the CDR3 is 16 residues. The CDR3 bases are TGCGCCAGCAGCCAACCCAAACAGGGCCCGTTATATGGCTACACCTTC. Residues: CASSQPKQGPLYGYTF.

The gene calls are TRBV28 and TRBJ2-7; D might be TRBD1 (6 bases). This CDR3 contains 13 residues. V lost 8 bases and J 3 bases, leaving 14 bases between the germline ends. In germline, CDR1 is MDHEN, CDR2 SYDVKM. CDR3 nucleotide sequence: TGTGCCAGCTCAGGGACACCCTACTACGAGCAGTACTTC. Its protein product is CASSGTPYYEQYF.

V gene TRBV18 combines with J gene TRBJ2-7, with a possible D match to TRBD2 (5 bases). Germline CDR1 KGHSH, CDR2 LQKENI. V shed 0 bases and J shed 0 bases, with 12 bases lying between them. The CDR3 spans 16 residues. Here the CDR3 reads CASSPPGIPLSYEQYF. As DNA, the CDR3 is TGTGCCAGCTCACCACCCGGGATACCCCTCTCCTACGAGCAGTACTTC. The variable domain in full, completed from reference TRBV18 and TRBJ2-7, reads NAGVMQNPRHLVRRRGQEARLRCSPMKGHSHVYWYRQLPEEGLKFMVYLQKENIIDESGMPKERFSAEFPKEGPSILRIQQVVRGDSAAYFCASSPPGIPLSYEQYFGPGTRLTVT.

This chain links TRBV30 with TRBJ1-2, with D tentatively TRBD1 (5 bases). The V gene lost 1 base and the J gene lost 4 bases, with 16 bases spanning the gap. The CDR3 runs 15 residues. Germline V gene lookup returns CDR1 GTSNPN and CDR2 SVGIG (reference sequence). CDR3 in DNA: TGTGCCTGGAGTGCGACAGAATTCCCGCTCTATGGCTACACCTTC. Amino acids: CAWSATEFPLYGYTF.

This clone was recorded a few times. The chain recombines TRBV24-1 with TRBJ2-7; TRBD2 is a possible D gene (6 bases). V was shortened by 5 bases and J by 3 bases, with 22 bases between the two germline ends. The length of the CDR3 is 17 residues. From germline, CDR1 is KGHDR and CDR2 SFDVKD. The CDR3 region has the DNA TGTGCCACCAGTGCGGACGCCGGGACTCGAGGGGTCTACGAGCAGTACTTC. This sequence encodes CATSADAGTRGVYEQYF.

CDR3: CASSLSQKETQYF. The CDR3 nucleotides are TGTGCCAGCAGCTTGTCACAGAAAGAGACCCAGTACTTC. This chain links TRBV5-4 with TRBJ2-5; D is uncertain. Germline CDR1 and CDR2: SGHNT and YYREEE (reference sequence). V was cut by 1 base and J by 3 bases, with 7 bases left in between. CDR3 length: 13 residues.

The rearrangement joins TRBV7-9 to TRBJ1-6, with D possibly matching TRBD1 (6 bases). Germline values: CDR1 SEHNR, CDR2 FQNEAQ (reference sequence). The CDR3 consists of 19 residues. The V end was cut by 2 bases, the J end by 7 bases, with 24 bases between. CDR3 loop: CASSLILVQGGSLNSPLHF. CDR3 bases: TGTGCCAGCAGCTTAATATTGGTACAGGGAGGGAGTTTGAATTCACCCCTCCACTTT.

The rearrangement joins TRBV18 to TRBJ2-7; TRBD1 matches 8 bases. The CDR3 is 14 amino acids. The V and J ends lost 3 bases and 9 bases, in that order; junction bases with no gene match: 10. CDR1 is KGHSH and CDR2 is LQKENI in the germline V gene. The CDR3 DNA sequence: TGTGCCAGCTCACCGGGACAGGTCGAATTTGGGCAGTACTTC. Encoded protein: CASSPGQVEFGQYF.

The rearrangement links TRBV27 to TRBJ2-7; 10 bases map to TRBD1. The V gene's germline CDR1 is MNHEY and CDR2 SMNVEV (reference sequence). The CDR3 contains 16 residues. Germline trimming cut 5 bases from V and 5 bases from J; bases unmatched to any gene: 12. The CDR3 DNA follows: TGTGCCAGCAGTGAGAGAGCCGGGACAGGGGCCCACGAGCAGTACTTC. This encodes CASSERAGTGAHEQYF.

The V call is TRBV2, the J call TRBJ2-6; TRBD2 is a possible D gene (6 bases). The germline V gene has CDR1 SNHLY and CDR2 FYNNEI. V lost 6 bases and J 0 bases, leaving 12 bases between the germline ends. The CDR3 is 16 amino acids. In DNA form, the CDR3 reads TGTGCCAGCAGGGCGGGATCCCGCTCTGGGGCCAACGTCCTGACTTTC. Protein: CASRAGSRSGANVLTF.

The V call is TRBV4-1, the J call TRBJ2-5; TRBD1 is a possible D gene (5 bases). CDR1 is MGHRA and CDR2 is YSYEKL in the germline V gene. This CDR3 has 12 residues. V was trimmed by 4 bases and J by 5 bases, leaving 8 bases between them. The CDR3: CASSLRGETQYF. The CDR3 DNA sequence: TGCGCCAGCAGCCTAAGGGGTGAGACCCAGTACTTC.

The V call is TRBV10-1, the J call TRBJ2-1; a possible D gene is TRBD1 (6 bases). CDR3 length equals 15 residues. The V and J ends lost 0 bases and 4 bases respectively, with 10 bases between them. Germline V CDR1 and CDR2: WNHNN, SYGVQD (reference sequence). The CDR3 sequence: CASSESRQGYNEQFF. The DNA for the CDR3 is TGCGCCAGCAGTGAGTCGCGGCAGGGGTACAATGAGCAGTTCTTC.

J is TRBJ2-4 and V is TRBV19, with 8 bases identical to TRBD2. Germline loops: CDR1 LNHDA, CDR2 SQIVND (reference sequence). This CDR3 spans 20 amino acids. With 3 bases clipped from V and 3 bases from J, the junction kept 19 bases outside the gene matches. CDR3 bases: TGTGCCAGTAGTATTACGATGTGGGGAACGGGAGGGGCAGGCAAAAACATTCAGTACTTC. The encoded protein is CASSITMWGTGGAGKNIQYF.

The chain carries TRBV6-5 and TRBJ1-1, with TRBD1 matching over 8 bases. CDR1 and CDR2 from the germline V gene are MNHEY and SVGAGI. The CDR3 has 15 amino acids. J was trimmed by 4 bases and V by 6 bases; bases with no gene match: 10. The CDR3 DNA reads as TGTGCCAGCAGGACTTGGACAGGGAGTAGCACTGAAGCTTTCTTT. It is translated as CASRTWTGSSTEAFF.

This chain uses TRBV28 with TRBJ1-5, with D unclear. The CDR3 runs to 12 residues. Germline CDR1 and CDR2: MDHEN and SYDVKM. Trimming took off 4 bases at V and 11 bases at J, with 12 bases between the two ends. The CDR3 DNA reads TGTGCCAGCAGTTACGCGGCACTGGCCCAGCATTTT. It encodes CASSYAALAQHF.

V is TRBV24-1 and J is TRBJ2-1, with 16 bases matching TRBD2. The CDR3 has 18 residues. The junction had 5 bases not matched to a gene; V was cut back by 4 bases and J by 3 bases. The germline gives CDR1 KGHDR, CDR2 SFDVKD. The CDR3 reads CATSDPGTSGRDYNEQFF. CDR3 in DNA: TGTGCCACCAGTGACCCTGGGACTAGCGGGAGGGACTACAATGAGCAGTTCTTC.